Included here is one T cell receptor (beta chain) sequence, with context. Its antigen is still unknown. The source of the sample is a study of cytomegalovirus exposure and HLA in healthy donors. Findings and limits, study-wide: In vitro, three CMV-associated chains proved specific for CMV antigens. Among TCR beta chains, those listed as cytomegalovirus-associated numbered some 170.

60 Vbeta and 13 Jbeta primers were used in PCR. TCRdb's table, derived via immunoSEQ multiplex PCR, lists solely in-frame clones and lacks some. The table records 130,000 to 150,000 clones, roughly 68% of them present only once. Germline V gene sequence: CDR1 LGHNT, CDR2 FRNRAP. Trimming pared 1 base from V and 9 bases from J, leaving 7 bases between. CDR3 size: 13 residues. The rearrangement links TRBV12-5 to TRBJ1-6; a possible D gene is TRBD1 (5 bases). The sequenced sample was PBMCs. This clonotype was sampled from a man in his sixties in good health and CMV-seronegative. The CDR3 sequence is CASGLGGGSPLHF. In DNA form, the CDR3 reads TGTGCTAGTGGTTTGGGGGGGGGTTCACCCCTCCACTTT. Full variable domain (rest looked up from reference TRBV12-5 and TRBJ1-6): DARVTQTPRHKVTEMGQEVTMRCQPILGHNTVFWYRQTMMQGLELLAYFRNRAPLDDSGMPKDRFSAEMPDATLATLKIQPSEPRDSAVYFCASGLGGGSPLHFGNGTRLTVT.